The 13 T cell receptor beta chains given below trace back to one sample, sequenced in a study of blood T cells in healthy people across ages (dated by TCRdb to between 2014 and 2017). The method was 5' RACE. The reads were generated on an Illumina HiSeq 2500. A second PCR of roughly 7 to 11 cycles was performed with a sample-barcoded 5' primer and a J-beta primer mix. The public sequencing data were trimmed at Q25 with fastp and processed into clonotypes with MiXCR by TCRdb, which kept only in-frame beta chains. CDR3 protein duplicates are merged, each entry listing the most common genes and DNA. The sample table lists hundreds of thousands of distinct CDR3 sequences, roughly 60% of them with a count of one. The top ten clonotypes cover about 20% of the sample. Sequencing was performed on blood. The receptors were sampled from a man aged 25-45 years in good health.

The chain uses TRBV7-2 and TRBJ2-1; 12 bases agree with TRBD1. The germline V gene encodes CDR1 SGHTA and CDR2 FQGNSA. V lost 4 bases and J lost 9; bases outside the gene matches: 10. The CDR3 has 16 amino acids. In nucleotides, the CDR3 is TGTGCCAGCAGCTCCCGGGACAGGGGGCCTGTATTTGAGCAGTTCTTC. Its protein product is CASSSRDRGPVFEQFF.

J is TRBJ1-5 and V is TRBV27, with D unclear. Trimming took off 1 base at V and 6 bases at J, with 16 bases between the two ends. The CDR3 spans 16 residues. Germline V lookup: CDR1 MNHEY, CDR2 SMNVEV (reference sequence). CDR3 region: CASSLFGGPPPQPQHF. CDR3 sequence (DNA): TGTGCCAGCAGTTTATTCGGCGGACCACCACCTCAGCCCCAGCATTTT.

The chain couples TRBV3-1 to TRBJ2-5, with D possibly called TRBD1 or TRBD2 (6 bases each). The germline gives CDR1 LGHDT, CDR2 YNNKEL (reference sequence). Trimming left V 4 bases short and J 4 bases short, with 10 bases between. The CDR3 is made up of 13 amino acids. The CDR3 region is CASSRGGRETQYF. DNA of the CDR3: TGTGCCAGCAGCCGAGGGGGGCGAGAGACCCAGTACTTC.

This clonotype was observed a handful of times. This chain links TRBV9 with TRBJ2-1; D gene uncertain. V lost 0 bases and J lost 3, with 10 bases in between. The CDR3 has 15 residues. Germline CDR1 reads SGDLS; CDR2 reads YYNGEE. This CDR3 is CASSVEPGDYNEQFF. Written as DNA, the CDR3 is TGTGCCAGCAGCGTAGAGCCCGGTGACTACAATGAGCAGTTCTTC.

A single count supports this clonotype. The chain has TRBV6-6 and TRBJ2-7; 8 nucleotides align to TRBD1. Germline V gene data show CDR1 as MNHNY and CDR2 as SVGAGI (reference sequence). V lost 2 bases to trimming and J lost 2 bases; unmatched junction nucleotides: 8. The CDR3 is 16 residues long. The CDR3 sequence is CASSYGGTGKTYEQYF. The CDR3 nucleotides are TGTGCCAGCAGTTACGGGGGGACAGGTAAAACCTACGAGCAGTACTTC.

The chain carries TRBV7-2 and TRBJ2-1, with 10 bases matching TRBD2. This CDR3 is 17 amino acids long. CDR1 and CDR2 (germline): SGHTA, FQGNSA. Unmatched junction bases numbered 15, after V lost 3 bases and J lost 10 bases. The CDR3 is CASSFSTRTSGLREQFF. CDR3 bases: TGTGCCAGCAGCTTTTCGACCAGGACTAGCGGCCTTAGAGAGCAGTTCTTC.

The CDR3 nucleotides are TGTGCCAGTAGTCACCGACACAAAGGGCCTGAAGCTTTCTTT. This sequence encodes CASSHRHKGPEAFF. This chain joins TRBV19 and TRBJ1-1; D call uncertain. Trimming removed 5 bases at V and 6 bases at J, with 16 bases between. Germline CDR1 LNHDA, CDR2 SQIVND (reference sequence). The CDR3 is 14 residues long.

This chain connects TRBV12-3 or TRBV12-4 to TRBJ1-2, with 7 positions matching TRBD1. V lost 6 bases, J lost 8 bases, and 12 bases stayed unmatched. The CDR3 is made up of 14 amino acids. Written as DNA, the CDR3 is TGTGCCAGCAGCCGAGAGACAGGGTATGACGGCTACACCTTC. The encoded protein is CASSRETGYDGYTF.

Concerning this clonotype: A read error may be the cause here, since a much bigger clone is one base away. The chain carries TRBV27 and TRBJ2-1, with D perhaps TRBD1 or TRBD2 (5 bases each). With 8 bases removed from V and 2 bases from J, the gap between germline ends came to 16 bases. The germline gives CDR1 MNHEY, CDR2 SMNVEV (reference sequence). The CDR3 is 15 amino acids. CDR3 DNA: TGTGCCAGCGAGACAACAGTGGGACCCTACAATGAGCAGTTCTTC. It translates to CASETTVGPYNEQFF.

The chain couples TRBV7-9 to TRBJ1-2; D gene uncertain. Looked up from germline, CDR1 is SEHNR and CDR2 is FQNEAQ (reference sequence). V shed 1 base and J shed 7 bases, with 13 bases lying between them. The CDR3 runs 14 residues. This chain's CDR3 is CASSLDPQARGYTF. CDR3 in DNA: TGTGCCAGCAGCTTAGATCCCCAAGCGCGTGGCTACACCTTC.

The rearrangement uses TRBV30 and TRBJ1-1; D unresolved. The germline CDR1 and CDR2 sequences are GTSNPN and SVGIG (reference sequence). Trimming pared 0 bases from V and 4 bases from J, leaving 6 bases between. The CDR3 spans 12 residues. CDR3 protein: CAWSVYVTEAFF. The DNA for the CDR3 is TGTGCCTGGAGTGTGTATGTCACTGAAGCTTTCTTT.

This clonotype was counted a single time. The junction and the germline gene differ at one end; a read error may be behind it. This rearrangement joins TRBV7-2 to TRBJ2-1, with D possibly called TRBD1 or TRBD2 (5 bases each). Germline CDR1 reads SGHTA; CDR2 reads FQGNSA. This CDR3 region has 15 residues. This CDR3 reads CGSSPGATSYNEQFF. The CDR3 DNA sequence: TGTGGCAGCAGCCCCGGGGCAACTTCCTACAATGAGCAGTTCTTC. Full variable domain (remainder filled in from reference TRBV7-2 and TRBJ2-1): GAGVSQSPSNKVTEKGKDVELRCDPISGHTALYWYRQSLGQGLEFLIYFQGNSAPDKSGLPSDRFSAERTGGSVSTLTIQRTQQEDSAVYLCGSSPGATSYNEQFFGPGTRLTVL.

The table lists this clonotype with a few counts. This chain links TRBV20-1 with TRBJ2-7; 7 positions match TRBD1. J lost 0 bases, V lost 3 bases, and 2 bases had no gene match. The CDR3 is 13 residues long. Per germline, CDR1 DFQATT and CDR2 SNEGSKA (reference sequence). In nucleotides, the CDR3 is TGCAGTGCTAGCTCAGGGGGCTCCTACGAGCAGTACTTC. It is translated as CSASSGGSYEQYF.